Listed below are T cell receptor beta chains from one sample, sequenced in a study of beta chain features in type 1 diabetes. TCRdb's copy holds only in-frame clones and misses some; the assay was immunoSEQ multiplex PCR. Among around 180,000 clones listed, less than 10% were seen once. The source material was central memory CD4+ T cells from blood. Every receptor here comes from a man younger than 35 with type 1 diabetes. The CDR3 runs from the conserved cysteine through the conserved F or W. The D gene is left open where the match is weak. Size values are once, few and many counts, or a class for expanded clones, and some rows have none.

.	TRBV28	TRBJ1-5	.	CASGPQGWQPQHF	TGTGCCAGCGGACCTCAGGGTTGGCAGCCCCAGCATTTT
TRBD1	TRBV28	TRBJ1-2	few	CASSLQGVDNYGYTF	TGTGCCAGCAGCCTACAGGGGGTAGACAACTATGGCTACACCTTC
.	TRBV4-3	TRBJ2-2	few	CASSQDTGFPGWLFF	TGCGCCAGCAGCCAAGATACGGGTTTCCCAGGGTGGCTGTTTTTT
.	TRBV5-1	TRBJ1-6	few	CASSLDPGHYNSPLHF	TGCGCCAGCAGCTTGGATCCGGGACACTATAATTCACCCCTCCACTTT
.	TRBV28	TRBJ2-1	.	CASNRVGAQPPNEQFF	TGTGCCAGCAACCGAGTAGGGGCCCAACCTCCCAATGAGCAGTTCTTC
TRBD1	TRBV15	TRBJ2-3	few	CATSRGGGGGQGDTQYF	TGTGCCACCAGCAGAGGGGGCGGAGGAGGACAGGGAGATACGCAGTATTTT
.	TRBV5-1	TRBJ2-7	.	CASSLDGSEYEQYF	TGCGCCAGCAGCTTGGATGGGAGCGAGTACGAGCAGTACTTC
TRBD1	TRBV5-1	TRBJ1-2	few	CASSIGQGADGYTF	TGCGCCAGCAGCATAGGACAGGGGGCGGATGGCTACACCTTC
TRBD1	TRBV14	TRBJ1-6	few	CASSLQGARNSPLHF	TGTGCCAGCAGCCTACAGGGGGCGAGAAATTCACCCCTCCACTTT
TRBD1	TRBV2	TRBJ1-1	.	CASDIRTGTPLLF	TGTGCCAGTGATATCAGGACAGGGACCCCTCTCCTCTTT
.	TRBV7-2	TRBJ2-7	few	CASSSYREGQYEQYF	TGTGCCAGCAGTTCTTACAGGGAGGGCCAATACGAGCAGTACTTC
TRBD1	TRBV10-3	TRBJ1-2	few	CAITQDRGLGYTF	TGTGCCATCACCCAGGACAGGGGGCTTGGCTACACCTTC
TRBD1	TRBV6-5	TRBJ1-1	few	CASTRTGTEAFF	TGTGCCAGCACCCGGACAGGGACTGAAGCTTTCTTT
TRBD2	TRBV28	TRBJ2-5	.	CASSYLGGLAGPQYF	TGTGCCAGCAGCTACTTAGGAGGACTAGCGGGGCCCCAGTACTTC
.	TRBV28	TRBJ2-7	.	CASSSPQSSYEQYF	TGTGCCAGCAGTTCTCCACAAAGCTCCTACGAGCAGTACTTC
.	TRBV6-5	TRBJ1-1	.	CASTAVGRGGTEAFF	TGTGCCAGCACTGCAGTGGGGCGCGGGGGCACTGAAGCTTTCTTT
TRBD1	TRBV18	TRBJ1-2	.	CASSPDRHNGYTF	TGTGCCAGCTCACCGGACAGGCACAATGGCTACACCTTC
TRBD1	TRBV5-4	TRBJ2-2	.	CASSLGQGYTGELFF	TGTGCCAGCAGCTTGGGACAGGGTTACACCGGGGAGCTGTTTTTT
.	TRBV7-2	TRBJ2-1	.	CASSQDGHSYNEQFF	TGTGCCAGCAGCCAGGATGGGCATTCCTACAATGAGCAGTTCTTC
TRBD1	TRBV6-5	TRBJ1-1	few	CASSKGQGGTEAFF	TGTGCCAGCAGTAAGGGACAGGGGGGGACTGAAGCTTTCTTT
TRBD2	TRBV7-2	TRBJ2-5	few	CASSLYGTSEETQYF	TGTGCCAGCAGCCTCTACGGGACTAGCGAAGAGACCCAGTACTTC
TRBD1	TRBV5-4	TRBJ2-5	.	CAEGGTGKETQYF	TGTGCCGAAGGGGGGACAGGGAAAGAGACCCAGTACTTC
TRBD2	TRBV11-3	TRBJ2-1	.	CASSGRLAGEQFF	TGTGCCAGCAGCGGCAGACTAGCAGGGGAGCAGTTCTTC
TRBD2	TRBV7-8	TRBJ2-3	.	CASSPGTSGRSGGTDTQYF	TGTGCCAGCAGCCCCGGGACTAGCGGGAGATCGGGGGGTACAGATACGCAGTATTTT
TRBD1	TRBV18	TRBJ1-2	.	CASSLDRAGYGYTF	TGTGCCAGCTCCCTGGACAGGGCGGGCTATGGCTACACCTTC
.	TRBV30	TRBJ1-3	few	CAWSQFPGNTIYF	TGTGCCTGGAGTCAGTTCCCTGGAAACACCATATATTTT
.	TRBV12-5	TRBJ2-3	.	CASALGQSTDTQYF	TGTGCTAGTGCCCTGGGGCAGAGCACAGATACGCAGTATTTT
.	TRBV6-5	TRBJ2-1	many	CASSYSQYNEQFF	TGTGCCAGCAGTTATTCGCAGTACAATGAGCAGTTCTTC
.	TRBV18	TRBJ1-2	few	CASSPPQWGYTF	TGTGCCAGCTCACCACCGCAGTGGGGCTACACCTTC